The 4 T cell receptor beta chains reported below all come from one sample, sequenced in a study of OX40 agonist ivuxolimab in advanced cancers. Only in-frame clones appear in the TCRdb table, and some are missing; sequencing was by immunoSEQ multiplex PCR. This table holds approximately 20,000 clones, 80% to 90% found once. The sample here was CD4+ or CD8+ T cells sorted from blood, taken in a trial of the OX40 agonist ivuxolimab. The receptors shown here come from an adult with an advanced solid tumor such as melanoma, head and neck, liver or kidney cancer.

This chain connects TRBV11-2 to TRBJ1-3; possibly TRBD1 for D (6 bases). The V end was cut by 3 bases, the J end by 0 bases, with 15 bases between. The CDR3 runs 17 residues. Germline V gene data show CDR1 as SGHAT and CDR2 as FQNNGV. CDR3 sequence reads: CASSFYYQGRSGNTIYF. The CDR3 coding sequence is TGTGCCAGCAGCTTCTACTACCAGGGGCGCTCTGGAAACACCATATATTTT. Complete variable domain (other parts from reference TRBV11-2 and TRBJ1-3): EAGVAQSPRYKIIEKRQSVAFWCNPISGHATLYWYQQILGQGPKLLIQFQNNGVVDDSQLPKDRFSAERLKGVDSTLKIQPAKLEDSAVYLCASSFYYQGRSGNTIYFGEGSWLTVV.

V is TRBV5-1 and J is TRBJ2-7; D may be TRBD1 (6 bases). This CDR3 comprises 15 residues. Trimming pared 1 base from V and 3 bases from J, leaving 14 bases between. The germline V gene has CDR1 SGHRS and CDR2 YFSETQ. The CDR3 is CASSLSRGPNYEQYF. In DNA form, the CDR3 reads TGCGCCAGCAGCTTGAGCAGGGGCCCCAACTACGAGCAGTACTTC.

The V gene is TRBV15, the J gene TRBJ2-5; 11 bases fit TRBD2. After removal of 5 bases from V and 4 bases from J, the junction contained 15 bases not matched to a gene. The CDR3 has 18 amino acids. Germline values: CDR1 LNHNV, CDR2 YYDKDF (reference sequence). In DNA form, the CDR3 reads TGTGCCACCAGCCCCCGCCGGCTAGCGGGAGGTTTAGGAGAGACCCAGTACTTC. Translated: CATSPRRLAGGLGETQYF. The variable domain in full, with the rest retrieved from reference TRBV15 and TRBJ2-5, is DAMVIQNPRYQVTQFGKPVTLSCSQTLNHNVMYWYQQKSSQAPKLLFHYYDKDFNNEADTPDNFQSRRPNTSFCFLDIRSPGLGDTAMYLCATSPRRLAGGLGETQYFGPGTRLLVL.

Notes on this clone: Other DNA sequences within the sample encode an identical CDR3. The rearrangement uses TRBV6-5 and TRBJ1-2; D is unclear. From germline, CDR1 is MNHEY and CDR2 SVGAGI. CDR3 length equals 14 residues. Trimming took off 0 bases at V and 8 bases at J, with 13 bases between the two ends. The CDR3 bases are TGTGCCAGCAGTTACTCGTCCGCCCCGGACGGCTACACCTTC. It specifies CASSYSSAPDGYTF.